This TCR beta chain came from a study of shared clonotypes between healthy human individuals. Naive CD8 isolation took CD45RO-negative cells positively selected for CCR7 and excluded terminally differentiated effector memory CD45RA+ cells. The CDR3 runs to 12 residues. Per the germline V gene, CDR1 is SQVTM and CDR2 is ANQGSEA. V was clipped by 7 bases and J by 0 bases, with 10 bases between them. The method was immunoSEQ multiplex PCR; TCRdb's version includes in-frame clones alone and lacks a portion of them. The sample contains under 2,000,000 clones, over 85% of which appear only once. V gene TRBV29-1 combines with J gene TRBJ2-7, with a weak D call TRBD2 (5 bases). The source is a man between 18 and 35 years old in good health. The sequenced sample was naive CD8+ T cells sorted from blood. Written as DNA, the CDR3 is TGCAGCGCATTAGGGAGCTCCTACGAGCAGTACTTC. This gives the protein CSALGSSYEQYF.